This section outlines one TCR beta chain sequence together with its context. Its antigen specificity is not known. No base quality information exists; no much larger clone differs at one position. Other nucleotide sequences from this sample produce the same CDR3. TCRbeta CDR3 regions were amplified from genomic DNA by means of the immunoSEQ Assay, a bias-controlled multiplex PCR. The authors' analysis ran thus. Nucleated cell counts per sample were estimated from amplification of reference gene primers within the assay. Sequence reads were collapsed and filtered to measure the absolute abundance of every unique TCRbeta CDR3 rearrangement. For each sample, productive Simpson clonality was calculated as the square root of Simpson's diversity index over productive rearrangements. TCRdb holds this immuneACCESS table with in-frame rearrangements only. Some clones are missing; in checked studies, unresolved V genes explain under half, and the rest has no known cause. Clone size and V and J calls were adopted from that table, with D and trimming inferred from the DNA. The sample contains about 240,000 clones, around 86% of them found a single time. The ten biggest clones cover around 12% of the sample.

The data stem from a study of blood T cell repertoires in COVID-19 (dated by TCRdb to the early 2020s). About the investigation overall: Collaborator samples came from the United States, Italy and Spain and covered acute and convalescent phases of COVID-19. The samples were drawn from two sources: the first 160 participants of the ongoing ImmuneRACE study, and 1,200 or so subjects contributed by 6 global collaborators. The material from the prospective study consisted of cDNA or gDNA derived from T cells, B-cell-depleted T cells, or PBMCs. Deeply sampled blood TCRbeta repertoires from subjects exposed to, actively infected with, or recovered from COVID-19 were included in the dataset. A de-identified subject ID, COVID-19 status, age in years and sex were almost always included in the sample metadata. Where available, HLA class I and class II types were taken from metadata supplied by the sample provider and were not determined by assay-based typing. A freely available public database, intended as a resource for researchers studying the immune response to SARS-CoV-2, is where the repertoires were released. Overall study results and their limits: The amount of clinical and demographic metadata varied by source and participant and was provided uncurated.

CDR1 and CDR2 are drawn from the germline V gene: MNHEY, SVGAGI. The CDR3 numbers 14 residues from cysteine through phenylalanine. Only CDR3 DNA is held: 42 bases, read in frame from base 1. Trimming at the junction amounts to 2 bases on V and 2 bases on J, and the germline ends lie 9 bases apart. The collaborating institutions used their own protocols to collect whole blood in K2EDTA tubes. Collaborator samples were shipped for TCRbeta analysis as frozen whole blood, isolated PBMCs, or DNA extracted from either sample type. Recombination linked TRBV6-5 to TRBJ1-1; TRBD1 is a weak D gene call, 6 bases matching. The sample comprised peripheral blood. The TCR sequence derives from a woman aged 55-69 years with active or convalescent COVID-19. The DNA sequence is as follows: TGTGCCAGCAGTTACGGGGGGGCTAACACTGAAGCTTTCTTT. This is translated as CASSYGGANTEAFF.